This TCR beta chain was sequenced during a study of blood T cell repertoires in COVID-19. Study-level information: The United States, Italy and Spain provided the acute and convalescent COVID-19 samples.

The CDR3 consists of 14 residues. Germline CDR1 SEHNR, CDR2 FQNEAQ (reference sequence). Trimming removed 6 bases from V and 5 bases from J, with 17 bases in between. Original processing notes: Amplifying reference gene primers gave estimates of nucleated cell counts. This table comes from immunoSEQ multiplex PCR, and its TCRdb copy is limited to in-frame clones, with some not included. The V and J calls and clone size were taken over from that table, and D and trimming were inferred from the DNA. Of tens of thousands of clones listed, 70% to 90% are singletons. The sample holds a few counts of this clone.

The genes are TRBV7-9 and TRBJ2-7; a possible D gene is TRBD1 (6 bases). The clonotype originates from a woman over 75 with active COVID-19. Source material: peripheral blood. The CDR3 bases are TGTGCCAGCAGTTTGACACAGGGTAACAACGAGCAGTACTTC. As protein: CASSLTQGNNEQYF.